This T cell receptor beta chain comes out of a study of blood T cell repertoires in COVID-19. At the level of the study: PBMCs, B-cell-depleted T cells, or T cells were the source of the cDNA or gDNA that made up the material.

In the original analysis: The authors estimated nucleated cell counts from reference gene primer amplification. Repertoires were generated with immunoSEQ multiplex PCR, while TCRdb's copy carries only in-frame clones and drops some. The V and J calls and clone size are taken from that table; D and trimming were inferred from the DNA. The data show just under 150,000 clones, roughly 86% seen once. The CDR3 contains 15 residues. Germline V lookup: CDR1 MNHEY, CDR2 SVGAGI. With 0 bases removed from V and 4 bases from J, the gap between germline ends came to 12 bases. This TCR came from a woman in her forties or fifties with acute or convalescent COVID-19. Sequenced: peripheral blood. The rearrangement joins TRBV6-5 to TRBJ2-5; D possibly corresponds to TRBD2 (5 bases). DNA of the CDR3: TGTGCCAGCAGTTACTCCCTTTTAGCGCGAGAGACCCAGTACTTC. Its translation is CASSYSLLARETQYF.